This TCR beta chain was found in a study of cytomegalovirus exposure and HLA in healthy donors. This PCR relied on a set of 60 Vbeta primers and 13 Jbeta primers. The data were produced by immunoSEQ multiplex PCR, yet TCRdb's version contains in-frame clones alone and is incomplete. The profile shows roughly 120,000 clones, 74% of them singletons. Trimming left V 3 bases short and J 5 bases short, with 7 bases between. Germline lookup yields CDR1 MDHEN and CDR2 SYDVKM. The CDR3 length is 12 residues. The specimen sequenced was PBMCs. The origin of this receptor is a woman in her fifties or sixties in good health and CMV-seropositive. This chain connects TRBV28 to TRBJ1-2; the D gene is possibly TRBD1 (5 bases). CDR3 bases: TGTGCCAGCAGTTTTACAGGTTATGGCTACACCTTC. This encodes CASSFTGYGYTF.